This T cell receptor (beta chain) was profiled in a study of cytomegalovirus exposure and HLA in healthy donors. With respect to this clone: The antigen is unknown.

General study results and limits: Researchers counted 164 TCR beta chains as cytomegalovirus-associated. An analysis that was carried out later associated 16,951 TCR beta sequences with HLA alleles at 0.05 false discovery rate.

The PCR contained 60 Vbeta and 13 Jbeta primers. Some clones are missing from TCRdb's copy, which holds only in-frame ones; the method was immunoSEQ multiplex PCR. The sample data list 150,000 to 200,000 clones. The CDR3 is made up of 15 amino acids. Germline lookup yields CDR1 SGHAT and CDR2 FQNNGV. The V and J ends lost 1 base and 5 bases respectively, with 12 bases between them. This chain links TRBV11-2 with TRBJ1-5, with TRBD1 as a possible D gene (6 bases). The receptor was isolated from a boy between 5 and 17 years old in good health and CMV-seronegative. The sequencing input was PBMCs. The CDR3 here is CASSLGRGEHQPQHF. CDR3 nucleotides: TGTGCCAGCAGCTTAGGCAGGGGTGAGCATCAGCCCCAGCATTTT. The full variable domain, in which reference TRBV11-2 and TRBJ1-5 provide the parts outside the CDR3, is EAGVAQSPRYKIIEKRQSVAFWCNPISGHATLYWYQQILGQGPKLLIQFQNNGVVDDSQLPKDRFSAERLKGVDSTLKIQPAKLEDSAVYLCASSLGRGEHQPQHFGDGTRLSIL.